The 25 T cell receptor beta chains given below trace back to one sample, sequenced in a study of beta chain bispecific antibodies for T cell cancers. The study, taken as a whole, reports: In these mixed samples, most targeted TRBV reads derived from the leukemia cell line.

T cells were expanded from blood mononuclear cells for approximately 3 days with anti-CD3 OKT3 or CD3/CD28 beads. MiXCR was run by TCRdb on the 5' RACE reads, yielding one entry per CDR3 protein. The sample carries 15,000 to 20,000 distinct CDR3 sequences, roughly 1.9% recorded once. No cognate antigen is known for these TCRs. Material for sequencing was healthy donor T cells cultured with leukemia cells. The source of these receptors is a human donor in good health. Some clones in this sample may be carry-over from other donors' samples.

This clonotype appeared many times. The chain has TRBV7-9 and TRBJ2-7; D gene unclear. Per germline, CDR1 SEHNR and CDR2 FQNEAQ (reference sequence). The V and J ends lost 4 bases and 6 bases respectively, with 10 bases between them. CDR3 size: 12 residues. The CDR3 bases are TGTGCCAGCAGCTCCATGCCTCTCGAGCAGTACTTC. Translation: CASSSMPLEQYF.

This clonotype was seen many times. This chain links TRBV4-2 with TRBJ2-6; TRBD2 matches 8 bases. With 4 bases clipped from V and 0 bases from J, the junction kept 8 bases outside the gene matches. Germline assignment: CDR1 LGHNA and CDR2 YNFKEQ. The CDR3 loop spans 18 amino acids. This chain's CDR3 is CASSPRAGADSGANVLTF. The CDR3 DNA reads TGTGCCAGCAGCCCTAGAGCGGGGGCAGACTCTGGGGCCAACGTCCTGACTTTC.

This clonotype was recorded at least ten times. This chain uses TRBV7-3 with TRBJ1-2; 10 bases are a match to TRBD1. In germline, CDR1 is SGHTA, CDR2 FQGTGA. CDR3 length: 14 residues. J gave up 8 bases and V 1 base, and 4 bases lay outside the gene matches. CDR3 bases: TGTGCCAGCAGCTTAAGTGGGACAGGGGACGGCTACACCTTC. Translating gives CASSLSGTGDGYTF.

This clonotype was detected many times. The chain couples TRBV5-4 to TRBJ2-5, with 8 nucleotides matching TRBD1. V lost 4 bases and J lost 2; bases outside the gene matches: 13. In germline, CDR1 is SGHNT, CDR2 YYREEE (reference sequence). The CDR3 length is 17 residues. The CDR3 reads CASSHLQGVLGQETQYF. CDR3 DNA sequence: TGTGCCAGCAGCCACCTACAGGGGGTATTAGGTCAAGAGACCCAGTACTTC. The full variable domain, its missing parts supplied by reference TRBV5-4 and TRBJ2-5, is ETGVTQSPTHLIKTRGQQVTLRCSSQSGHNTVSWYQQALGQGPQFIFQYYREEENGRGNFPPRFSGLQFPNYSSELNVNALELDDSALYLCASSHLQGVLGQETQYFGPGTRLLVL.

This clonotype occurred many times. J is TRBJ2-7 and V is TRBV19; 7 bases map to TRBD1. J was trimmed by 4 bases and V by 4 bases; bases with no gene match: 10. The germline CDR1 and CDR2 sequences are LNHDA and SQIVND (reference sequence). The CDR3 sequence is 15 residues long. The CDR3 reads CASSTNRDRRYEQYF. DNA of the CDR3: TGTGCCAGTAGTACAAACCGGGACAGACGTTACGAGCAGTACTTC.

This clonotype was seen repeatedly, ten times or more. V and J are TRBV6-5 and TRBJ2-3; 8 bases are a match to TRBD1. In germline, CDR1 is MNHEY, CDR2 SVGAGI. Germline trimming cut 5 bases from V and 4 bases from J; bases unmatched to any gene: 2. This CDR3 contains 13 residues. This chain's CDR3 is CASSQDRADTQYF. The CDR3 DNA follows: TGTGCCAGCAGTCAGGACAGGGCAGATACGCAGTATTTT.

This clonotype was picked up many times. The rearrangement joins TRBV6-2 or TRBV6-3 to TRBJ2-7, with D tentatively TRBD1 or TRBD2 (6 bases each). V lost 5 bases and J lost 6, with 14 bases in between. The length of the CDR3 is 13 residues. CDR1 and CDR2 from the germline V gene are MNHEY and SVGEGT. CDR3 amino acids: CASSPSGAGEQYF. The CDR3 bases are TGTGCCAGCAGTCCCTCGGGGGCAGGCGAGCAGTACTTC.

This clonotype was counted many times. The gene calls are TRBV4-1 and TRBJ2-1, with 12 nucleotides matching TRBD2. CDR3 length: 15 residues. Germline values: CDR1 MGHRA, CDR2 YSYEKL. V was pared by 2 bases and J by 7 bases, with 3 bases of the junction left unmatched. The CDR3 is CASSQLAGGPNEQFF. CDR3 sequence (DNA): TGCGCCAGCAGCCAACTAGCGGGGGGGCCTAATGAGCAGTTCTTC.

This clonotype has ten or more counts. This rearrangement joins TRBV6-5 to TRBJ2-7; no definite D call. Germline assignment: CDR1 MNHEY and CDR2 SVGAGI. V was shortened by 0 bases and J by 1 base, with 10 bases between the two germline ends. The CDR3 has 15 residues. The CDR3 DNA is TGTGCCAGCAGTTACTCATCGGCTAGTTCCTACGAGCAGTACTTC. Encoded protein: CASSYSSASSYEQYF.

There are many counts of this clonotype. The DNA for the CDR3 is TGTGCCAGCAGTGCTGGGGGGAGTAACACTGAAGCTTTCTTT. Amino acids: CASSAGGSNTEAFF. The J gene is TRBJ1-1, the V gene TRBV2, with D possibly TRBD1 on 5 matching bases. Germline V gene data show CDR1 as SNHLY and CDR2 as FYNNEI. The CDR3 covers 14 residues. V shed 4 bases and J shed 2 bases, with 11 bases lying between them.

In this sample, this clonotype turned up many times. The J gene is TRBJ2-2, the V gene TRBV28, with D possibly matching TRBD1 (5 bases). CDR3 length equals 14 residues. Looked up from germline, CDR1 is MDHEN and CDR2 is SYDVKM. The V end was cut by 4 bases, the J end by 3 bases, with 9 bases between. For the CDR3, the DNA is TGTGCCAGCAGTTCGGCAGGGTACACCGGGGAGCTGTTTTTT. Translation: CASSSAGYTGELFF.

This clonotype came up many times. V usage is TRBV29-1 and J usage is TRBJ1-1, with a possible D match to TRBD1 (5 bases). Trimming removed 5 bases from V and 2 bases from J, with 18 bases in between. This CDR3 contains 15 residues. Germline V gene sequence: CDR1 SQVTM, CDR2 ANQGSEA. CDR3 nucleotides: TGCAGCGTTCAAAGGGACTCCCTCGTTAACACTGAAGCTTTCTTT. Its protein is CSVQRDSLVNTEAFF.

The table lists this clonotype with many counts. This rearrangement joins TRBV4-1 to TRBJ1-4; TRBD1 aligns across 7 bases. Per the germline V gene, CDR1 is MGHRA and CDR2 is YSYEKL. This CDR3 contains 14 residues. Germline trimming cut 3 bases from V and 6 bases from J; bases unmatched to any gene: 4. The CDR3 loop is CASSQRQGDEKLFF. The CDR3 DNA follows: TGCGCCAGCAGCCAGAGGCAGGGGGATGAAAAACTGTTTTTT.

This clonotype was detected many times. In DNA, the CDR3 is TGTGCCAGCAGCCAAGTGGGGACCGGGGAGCTGTTTTTT. This translates into CASSQVGTGELFF. V is TRBV3-1 and J is TRBJ2-2; no definite D call. Deletions cut 1 base from V and 5 bases from J, with 5 bases between. The CDR3 is 13 residues long. Germline-derived CDR1 and CDR2 are LGHDT and YNNKEL (reference sequence).

This clonotype was seen many times. This sequence joins TRBV5-1 and TRBJ2-3; D is uncertain. Germline-derived CDR1 and CDR2 are SGHRS and YFSETQ. The V and J ends lost 4 bases and 0 bases respectively, with 12 bases between them. The CDR3 totals 15 residues. In nucleotides, the CDR3 is TGCGCCAGCAGCCGTGGGCATTCTAGCACAGATACGCAGTATTTT. Residues: CASSRGHSSTDTQYF.

This clonotype came up many times. The rearrangement links TRBV10-3 to TRBJ1-1, with a tentative D call TRBD1 (5 bases). CDR1 is ENHRY and CDR2 is SYGVKD in the germline V gene. CDR3 length: 15 residues. V lost 0 bases and J lost 0, with 8 bases in between. DNA of the CDR3: TGTGCCATCAGTGAGTCGACAGAGATGAACACTGAAGCTTTCTTT. This translates into CAISESTEMNTEAFF.

This clonotype was found many times. CDR3 loop: CASSPDRLRDTEAFF. CDR3 in DNA: TGTGCCAGCAGCCCAGACAGGCTTAGAGACACTGAAGCTTTCTTT. The chain recombines TRBV7-6 with TRBJ1-1; perhaps TRBD1 as D (6 bases). The germline V and J ends were trimmed by 5 bases and 3 bases, with 16 bases remaining between them. The CDR3 is made up of 15 amino acids. Germline values: CDR1 SGHVS, CDR2 FNYEAQ.

In its sample, this clonotype was seen many times. The V call is TRBV29-1, the J call TRBJ1-2; D unclear. The CDR3 has 9 amino acids. The V gene lost 6 bases and the J gene lost 3 bases, with 2 bases spanning the gap. CDR1 SQVTM and CDR2 ANQGSEA come from the germline V gene. The CDR3 is CSVDYGYTF. The CDR3 DNA reads as TGCAGCGTCGACTATGGCTACACCTTC. Combining the CDR3 with reference TRBV29-1 and TRBJ1-2 gives the whole variable domain SAVISQKPSRDICQRGTSLTIQCQVDSQVTMMFWYRQQPGQSLTLIATANQGSEATYESGFVIDKFPISRPNLTFSTLTVSNMSPEDSSIYLCSVDYGYTFGSGTRLTVV.

This clonotype was picked up many times. The rearrangement joins TRBV15 to TRBJ2-1; D is unresolved. The CDR3 extends over 14 amino acids. V lost 0 bases and J lost 2, with 5 bases in between. Germline V gene lookup returns CDR1 LNHNV and CDR2 YYDKDF (reference sequence). The CDR3 region is CATSREGTYNEQFF. The CDR3, as DNA: TGTGCCACCAGCAGAGAAGGGACCTACAATGAGCAGTTCTTC. The variable domain in full, with the rest retrieved from reference TRBV15 and TRBJ2-1, is DAMVIQNPRYQVTQFGKPVTLSCSQTLNHNVMYWYQQKSSQAPKLLFHYYDKDFNNEADTPDNFQSRRPNTSFCFLDIRSPGLGDTAMYLCATSREGTYNEQFFGPGTRLTVL.

The table lists this clonotype with a few counts. The chain couples TRBV19 to TRBJ2-1; the match to TRBD2 covers 11 bases. This CDR3 contains 18 residues. Per germline, CDR1 LNHDA and CDR2 SQIVND (reference sequence). With V trimmed by 5 bases and J by 0 bases, 9 bases remained unmatched. CDR3 region: CASSWFSGGVSSYNEQFF. The CDR3, as DNA: TGTGCCAGTAGTTGGTTTAGCGGGGGGGTCAGCTCCTACAATGAGCAGTTCTTC.

This clonotype was detected ten times or more. J is TRBJ2-3 and V is TRBV6-5; tentatively, D is TRBD2 (7 bases). Deletions cut 4 bases from V and 2 bases from J, with 22 bases between. Germline values: CDR1 MNHEY, CDR2 SVGAGI. This CDR3 comprises 18 residues. CDR3: CASSSPVGGVKLTDTQYF. The CDR3 DNA follows: TGTGCCAGCAGTTCTCCCGTAGGGGGGGTAAAGCTCACAGATACGCAGTATTTT.

This clonotype occurred many times. V gene TRBV10-3 combines with J gene TRBJ2-3; D unresolved. V was trimmed by 3 bases and J by 4 bases, leaving 17 bases between them. Germline V gene data show CDR1 as ENHRY and CDR2 as SYGVKD. The CDR3 totals 16 residues. CDR3 DNA: TGTGCCATCAGTGACAGTGGCAGTGGTAGGGCAGATACGCAGTATTTT. Translating gives CAISDSGSGRADTQYF.

In its sample, this clonotype was seen many times. The CDR3 region has the DNA TGTGCCAGCAGCCTATCAGTTGGGGGGGGGCTCGGGACTGAAGCTTTCTTT. Protein sequence: CASSLSVGGGLGTEAFF. The V call is TRBV7-8, the J call TRBJ1-1, with D maybe TRBD1 (6 bases). CDR1 SGHVS and CDR2 FQNEAQ come from the germline V gene. This CDR3 is 17 amino acids long. Trimming stripped 5 bases from V and 5 bases from J, with 24 bases between. Variable domain in full (rest from reference TRBV7-8 and TRBJ1-1): GAGVSQSPRYKVAKRGQDVALRCDPISGHVSLFWYQQALGQGPEFLTYFQNEAQLDKSGLPSDRFFAERPEGSVSTLKIQRTQQEDSAVYLCASSLSVGGGLGTEAFFGQGTRLTVV.

This clonotype was detected ten times or more. The chain has TRBV5-4 and TRBJ2-1; 7 positions match TRBD2. Trimming removed 5 bases from V and 0 bases from J; junction bases left unmatched: 8. The germline V gene has CDR1 SGHNT and CDR2 YYREEE (reference sequence). The CDR3 length is 16 residues. CDR3 in DNA: TGTGCCAGCAGACCAGACGGCGGGGGCTCCTACAATGAGCAGTTCTTC. Translating it yields CASRPDGGGSYNEQFF.

This clonotype was detected many times. The chain uses TRBV9 and TRBJ2-3; 8 bases fit TRBD2. With 1 base clipped from V and 7 bases from J, the junction kept 11 bases outside the gene matches. Per germline, CDR1 SGDLS and CDR2 YYNGEE. The CDR3 length is 16 residues. The CDR3 loop reads CASSVQSGGLPNTQYF. Here the CDR3 DNA reads TGTGCCAGCAGCGTACAAAGCGGGGGCCTCCCGAATACGCAGTATTTT.